This T cell receptor beta chain was documented in a study of T cell responses to AZD1222 COVID-19 vaccine. Findings and limits, study-wide: Just a handful of people given AZD1222 tested seropositive at baseline. Dominant CD4 TCR responses targeted spike regions 160-218 and 743-854. Females outnumbered males among donors, who were mostly white British; clonal diversity was possibly underestimated.

Germline V lookup: CDR1 SGHVS, CDR2 FQNEAQ. The CDR3 length is 16 residues. V was clipped by 2 bases and J by 0 bases, with 11 bases between them. The protocol was immunoSEQ multiplex PCR, while the TCRdb copy is restricted to in-frame clones and leaves out a portion. Here the sample spans just over 150,000 clones, 85% to 90% being singletons. In the case of this clone: Its specificity is not known.

The sequence came from an adult who received the AZD1222 COVID-19 vaccine. The chain recombines TRBV7-8 with TRBJ2-1; D might be TRBD1 or TRBD2, each matching 5 bases. The specimen comprised peripheral blood, sampled 28 days after the second AZD1222 dose. In nucleotides, the CDR3 is TGTGCCAGCAGCTTATGGGGGAGAGGCTCCTACAATGAGCAGTTCTTC. Protein sequence: CASSLWGRGSYNEQFF.